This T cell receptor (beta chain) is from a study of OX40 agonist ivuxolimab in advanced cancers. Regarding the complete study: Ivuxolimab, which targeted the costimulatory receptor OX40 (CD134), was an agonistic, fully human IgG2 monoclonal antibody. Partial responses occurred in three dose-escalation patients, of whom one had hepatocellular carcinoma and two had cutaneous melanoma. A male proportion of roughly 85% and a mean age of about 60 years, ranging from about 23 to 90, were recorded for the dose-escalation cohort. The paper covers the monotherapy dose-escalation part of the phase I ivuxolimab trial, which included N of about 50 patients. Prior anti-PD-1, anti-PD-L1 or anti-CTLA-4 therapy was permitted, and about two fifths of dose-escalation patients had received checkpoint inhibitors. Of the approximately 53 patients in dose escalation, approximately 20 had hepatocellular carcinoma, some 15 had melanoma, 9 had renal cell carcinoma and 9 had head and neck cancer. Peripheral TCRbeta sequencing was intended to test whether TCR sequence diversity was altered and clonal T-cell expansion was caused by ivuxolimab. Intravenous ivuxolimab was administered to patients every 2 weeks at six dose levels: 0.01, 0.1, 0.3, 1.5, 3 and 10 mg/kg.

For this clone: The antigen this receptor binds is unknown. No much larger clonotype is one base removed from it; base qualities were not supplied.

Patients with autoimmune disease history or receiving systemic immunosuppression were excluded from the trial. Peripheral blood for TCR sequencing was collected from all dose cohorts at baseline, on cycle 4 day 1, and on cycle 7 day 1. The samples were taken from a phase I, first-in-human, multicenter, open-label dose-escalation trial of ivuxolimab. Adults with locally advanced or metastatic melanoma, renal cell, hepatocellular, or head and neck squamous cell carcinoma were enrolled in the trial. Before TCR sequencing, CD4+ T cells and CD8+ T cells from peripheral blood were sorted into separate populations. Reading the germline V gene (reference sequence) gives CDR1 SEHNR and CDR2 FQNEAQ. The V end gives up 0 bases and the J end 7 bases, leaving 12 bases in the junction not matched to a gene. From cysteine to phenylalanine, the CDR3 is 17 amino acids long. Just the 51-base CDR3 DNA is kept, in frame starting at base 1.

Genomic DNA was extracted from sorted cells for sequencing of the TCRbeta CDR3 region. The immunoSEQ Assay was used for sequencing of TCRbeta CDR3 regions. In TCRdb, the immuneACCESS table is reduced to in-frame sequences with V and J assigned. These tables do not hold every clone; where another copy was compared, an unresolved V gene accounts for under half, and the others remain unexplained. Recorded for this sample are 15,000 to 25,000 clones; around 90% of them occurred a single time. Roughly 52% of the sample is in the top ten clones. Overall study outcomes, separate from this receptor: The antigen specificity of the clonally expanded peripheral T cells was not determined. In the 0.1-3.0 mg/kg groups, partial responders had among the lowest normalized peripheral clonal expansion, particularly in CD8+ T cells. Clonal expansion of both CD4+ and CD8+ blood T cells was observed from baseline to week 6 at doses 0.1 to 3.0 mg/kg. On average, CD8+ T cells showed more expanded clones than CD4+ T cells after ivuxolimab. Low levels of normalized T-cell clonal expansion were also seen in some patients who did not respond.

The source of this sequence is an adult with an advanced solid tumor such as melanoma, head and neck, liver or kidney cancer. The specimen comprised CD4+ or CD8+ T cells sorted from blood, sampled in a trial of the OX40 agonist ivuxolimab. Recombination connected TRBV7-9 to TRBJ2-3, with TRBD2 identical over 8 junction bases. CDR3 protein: CASSLAHSLAGINTQYF. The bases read TGTGCCAGCAGCTTAGCCCACTCCTTAGCGGGAATAAATACGCAGTATTTT. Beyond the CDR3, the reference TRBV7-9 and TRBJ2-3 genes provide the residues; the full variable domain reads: DTGVSQNPRHKITKRGQNVTFRCDPISEHNRLYWYRQTLGQGPEFLTYFQNEAQLEKSRLLSDRFSAERPKGSFSTLEIQRTEQGDSAMYLCASSLAHSLAGINTQYFGPGTRLTVL.